A selection of T cell receptor beta chains follows, all from one sample in a study of cytomegalovirus exposure and HLA in healthy donors. Assay used: immunoSEQ multiplex PCR; TCRdb lists only in-frame clones, some missing. This sample has 35,000 to 50,000 clones, with around 68% found just once. Sample: PBMCs. These TCRs come from a man in his forties in good health and CMV-seronegative. The CDR3 runs from the conserved cysteine through the conserved F or W. Each record gives: clone size, D gene, V gene, J gene, CDR3 DNA, CDR3 protein. A D gene is named only where the DNA matches it firmly. Only some rows state a clone size, as once, few, many or a class for expanded clones.

few	.	TRBV5-1	TRBJ1-1	TGCGCCAGCCCCCTGGCCGGACAAGCGAACACTGAAGCTTTCTTT	CASPLAGQANTEAFF
few	.	TRBV6-6	TRBJ1-6	TGTGCCAGCGCCGGGAGCGACTCCTATAATTCACCCCTCCACTTT	CASAGSDSYNSPLHF
.	TRBD1	TRBV4-1	TRBJ2-1	TGCGCCAGCAGCCAAGTAACGACAGGGCCCTACAATGAGCAGTTCTTC	CASSQVTTGPYNEQFF
.	.	TRBV5-4	TRBJ1-2	TGTGCCAGCAGCTTAGATTCAGGGAACTATGGCTACACCTTC	CASSLDSGNYGYTF
.	TRBD1	TRBV19	TRBJ1-5	TGTGCCACCCGTTGGACAGGCGGGAGCAATCAGCCCCAGCATTTT	CATRWTGGSNQPQHF
.	.	TRBV30	TRBJ2-7	TGTGCCTCCGGAGGGCTCTACGAGCAGTACTTC	CASGGLYEQYF
.	.	TRBV7-2	TRBJ1-1	TGTGCCAGCAGCGTACAGGCTAACACTGAAGCTTTCTTT	CASSVQANTEAFF
once	.	TRBV5-4	TRBJ1-5	TGTGCCAGCAGCTCGGGACAAGCCGGGCCCCAGCATTTT	CASSSGQAGPQHF
.	TRBD2	TRBV4-2	TRBJ2-7	TGTGCCAGCAGCCAAGGGGCGGGAGGCTCCTACGAGCAGTACTTC	CASSQGAGGSYEQYF
.	.	TRBV19	TRBJ2-3	TGTGCCAGCCACCCTAGCAGGGGGGCTGGGGATACGCAGTATTTT	CASHPSRGAGDTQYF
.	.	TRBV11-2	TRBJ1-4	TGTGCCAGCAGCCAGAGAGGAGAAAAACTGTTTTTT	CASSQRGEKLFF
.	.	TRBV9	TRBJ2-5	TGTGCCAGCAGCGAGACAGGATTAAGGGAGACCCAGTACTTC	CASSETGLRETQYF
.	TRBD2	TRBV30	TRBJ2-2	TGTGCCTGGAGCATAGCGGGGGGGAACACCGGGGAGCTGTTTTTT	CAWSIAGGNTGELFF
few	.	TRBV7-6	TRBJ2-7	TGTGCCAGCAGCTTGATGGCAGGGGACAACTACGAGCAGTACTTC	CASSLMAGDNYEQYF
.	TRBD1	TRBV6-1	TRBJ1-5	TGTGCCAGCAGTGAAGCGGTAACAGGGGGCGTTCAGCCCCAGCATTTT	CASSEAVTGGVQPQHF
.	TRBD2	TRBV6-4	TRBJ2-3	TGTGCCAGCAGTGAGAAGGCTAGCGGGCAAGATACGCAGTATTTT	CASSEKASGQDTQYF
.	TRBD1	TRBV2	TRBJ1-6	TGTGCCAGCAGTCGGACAGGGGTAGGATCACCCCTCCACTTT	CASSRTGVGSPLHF
.	TRBD2	TRBV4-1	TRBJ2-1	TGCGCCAGCAGCCAGGGACTAGCGGGCCCGTTCTTC	CASSQGLAGPFF
.	.	TRBV2	TRBJ1-5	TGTGCCAGCAGGAAGGACGGGAATAGCAATCAGCCCCAGCATTTT	CASRKDGNSNQPQHF
few	.	TRBV27	TRBJ2-5	TGTGCCAGCAGTTCACAGGGCTCCCAAGAGACCCAGTACTTC	CASSSQGSQETQYF
.	.	TRBV14	TRBJ2-1	TGTGCCAGCAGTTCCACTTCAGGGTCTGAGCAGTTCTTC	CASSSTSGSEQFF
.	TRBD1	TRBV4-2	TRBJ2-5	TGTGCCAGCAGCCAACCCAGGGACAGGGAGTTCCAAGAGACCCAGTACTTC	CASSQPRDREFQETQYF
once	.	TRBV20-1	TRBJ2-7	TGCAGTGCTAGAGACACCTACGAGCAGTACTTC	CSARDTYEQYF
once	TRBD1	TRBV4-2	TRBJ1-5	TGTGCCAGCAGCCAAGAGCAAGGGACAGGGGGTCAGCCCCAGCATTTT	CASSQEQGTGGQPQHF
.	.	TRBV5-8	TRBJ2-6	TGTGCCAGCAGCTTCGGTCTATACAGGGACTCTGGGGCCAACGTCCTGACTTTC	CASSFGLYRDSGANVLTF
.	TRBD1	TRBV4-2	TRBJ2-7	TGTGCCAGCAGCCAAGAAGGGGGCAACCAACCCTACGAGCAGTACTTC	CASSQEGGNQPYEQYF
.	TRBD1	TRBV5-4	TRBJ1-1	TGTGCCAGCAGCCCCCCGACAGGGATGAACACTGAAGCTTTCTTT	CASSPPTGMNTEAFF
.	TRBD1	TRBV29-1	TRBJ1-1	TGCAGCGTTGAGGGGGGACAGCCGAACACTGAAGCTTTCTTT	CSVEGGQPNTEAFF